Listed here are 18 T cell receptor beta chains from one sample, sequenced in a study of T cell clones after liver transplantation. Only in-frame clones appear in the TCRdb table, and some are missing; sequencing was by immunoSEQ multiplex PCR. The sample has around 43,000 clones, roughly 84% seen once; the top ten hold 2.5%. Sequenced material: CD4+ T cells from blood, taken 24 months after liver transplant. These TCRs come from a human patient who received a liver transplant. The graft donor may have contributed some T cells.

V usage is TRBV6-1 and J usage is TRBJ2-7, with a possible D match to TRBD1 (5 bases). The germline CDR1 and CDR2 sequences are MNHNS and SASEGT. V was trimmed by 3 bases and J by 3 bases, leaving 18 bases between them. The CDR3 sequence is 16 residues long. The CDR3 bases are TGTGCCAGCAGTGAGGCTGACAGTAGCCTAATCTACGAGCAGTACTTC. It is translated as CASSEADSSLIYEQYF.

V is TRBV23-1 and J is TRBJ2-7; weak D call: TRBD1 (5 bases). TRBV23-1 is recorded as an ORF, its role being uncertain. The CDR3 runs to 16 residues. Deletions cut 1 base from V and 3 bases from J, with 16 bases between. The CDR3 DNA reads as TGCGCCAGCAGTCAATGGGCCCGAGACAGCCTCTACGAGCAGTACTTC. Its translation is CASSQWARDSLYEQYF.

This chain uses TRBV6-6 with TRBJ2-5; no clear D gene. V was cut by 6 bases and J by 4 bases, with 9 bases left in between. The CDR3 consists of 12 residues. Germline V CDR1 and CDR2: MNHNY, SVGAGI (reference sequence). The CDR3 is CASSLLGETQYF. The CDR3 DNA sequence: TGTGCCAGCAGCCTACTCGGAGAGACCCAGTACTTC.

This clone appeared once. The rearrangement joins TRBV6-1 to TRBJ2-7; 11 bases map to TRBD2. J gave up 0 bases and V 3 bases, and 4 bases lay outside the gene matches. Germline values: CDR1 MNHNS, CDR2 SASEGT. The length of the CDR3 is 16 residues. CDR3 in DNA: TGTGCCAGCAGTGAGACTAGCGGGGTTAGCTCCTACGAGCAGTACTTC. Translated, it gives CASSETSGVSSYEQYF.

This sequence joins TRBV7-2 and TRBJ1-3; 7 bases are a match to TRBD1. Germline V gene sequence: CDR1 SGHTA, CDR2 FQGNSA. Trimming at V came to 1 base and at J to 3 bases, leaving 3 bases not matched to a gene. The CDR3 is made up of 15 amino acids. The CDR3 sequence: CASSLVGGSGNTIYF. CDR3 DNA: TGTGCCAGCAGCTTAGTAGGGGGCAGTGGAAACACCATATATTTT.

This CDR3 is CATRPRGGGELFF. CDR3 in DNA: TGTGCCACCCGCCCCCGGGGGGGTGGGGAGCTGTTTTTT. The rearrangement joins TRBV19 to TRBJ2-2, with TRBD2 matching over 8 bases. Unmatched junction bases numbered 9, after V lost 10 bases and J lost 8 bases. CDR3 size: 13 residues. Germline V CDR1 and CDR2: LNHDA, SQIVND (reference sequence).

The chain uses TRBV28 and TRBJ2-7; 8 bases line up with TRBD2. The CDR3 runs 15 residues. Germline V gene sequence: CDR1 MDHEN, CDR2 SYDVKM. After removal of 6 bases from V and 5 bases from J, the junction contained 12 bases not matched to a gene. For the CDR3, the DNA is TGTGCCAGCAGCTACAGCGGGACTAGAGCCCACGAGCAGTACTTC. It specifies CASSYSGTRAHEQYF.

This rearrangement joins TRBV6-5 to TRBJ1-6; no reliable D call. The V end was cut by 7 bases, the J end by 7 bases, with 17 bases between. The CDR3 sequence is 15 residues long. Germline V lookup: CDR1 MNHEY, CDR2 SVGAGI. The CDR3 DNA reads as TGTGCCAGCACTTTGGACCCCACAAACAATTCACCCCTCCACTTT. It encodes CASTLDPTNNSPLHF.

A single count supports this clone. This chain uses TRBV7-2 with TRBJ1-2; D may be TRBD1 (6 bases). The V gene lost 4 bases and the J gene lost 4 bases, with 19 bases spanning the gap. The V gene's germline CDR1 is SGHTA and CDR2 FQGNSA. The CDR3 has 16 amino acids. CDR3 sequence (DNA): TGTGCCAGCAGCTCGGACCCTCGACAGGCTTCCTATGGCTACACCTTC. Translating gives CASSSDPRQASYGYTF.

V gene TRBV28 combines with J gene TRBJ2-1; TRBD2 matches at 7 bases. The CDR3 length is 14 residues. Trimming cost V 10 bases and J 6 bases; bases outside gene matches: 12. Germline V CDR1 and CDR2: MDHEN, SYDVKM. The CDR3 loop is CATHVGGSSNEQFF. CDR3 bases: TGTGCCACCCATGTTGGCGGGAGCAGCAATGAGCAGTTCTTC.

The rearrangement uses TRBV28 and TRBJ1-3; D unclear. Germline values: CDR1 MDHEN, CDR2 SYDVKM. The CDR3 spans 15 residues. V gave up 6 bases and J gave up 0 bases, with 12 bases separating them. The CDR3 is CASRPQIISGNTIYF. CDR3 nucleotide sequence: TGTGCCAGCAGGCCACAGATTATCTCTGGAAACACCATATATTTT.

The CDR3 DNA follows: TGTGCCAGCAGTGAAGGGGACCTTGCCCCCTACGAGCAGTACTTC. It translates to CASSEGDLAPYEQYF. V is TRBV6-1 and J is TRBJ2-7, with D perhaps matching TRBD1 or TRBD2 (5 bases each). This CDR3 has 15 residues. Germline CDR1 reads MNHNS; CDR2 reads SASEGT. Deletions cut 1 base from V and 2 bases from J, with 12 bases between.

The J gene is TRBJ1-5, the V gene TRBV18; D ambiguous. CDR1 and CDR2 from the germline V gene are KGHSH and LQKENI. The CDR3 covers 16 residues. Trimming removed 2 bases from V and 2 bases from J, with 13 bases in between. The CDR3 protein is CASSPDRGVGNQPQHF. The DNA of the CDR3 is TGTGCCAGCTCACCAGATCGTGGGGTCGGCAATCAGCCCCAGCATTTT.

The chain carries TRBV6-5 and TRBJ1-2; a possible D gene is TRBD1 (6 bases). V lost 8 bases, J lost 4 bases, and 14 bases lay in between. The CDR3 is 13 amino acids. The germline CDR1 and CDR2 sequences are MNHEY and SVGAGI. The DNA of the CDR3 is TGTGCCAGCGCCCCCGGACAGATCTATGGCTACACCTTC. Protein sequence: CASAPGQIYGYTF.

The gene calls are TRBV7-8 and TRBJ2-5; 10 positions agree with TRBD2. CDR3 length: 16 amino acids. J gave up 3 bases and V 6 bases, and 10 bases lay outside the gene matches. CDR1 is SGHVS, CDR2 FQNEAQ, per germline. The DNA of the CDR3 is TGTGCCAGCAGTTATAATGCCGGGACTAGCGAAGAGACCCAGTACTTC. As protein: CASSYNAGTSEETQYF.

The chain links TRBV5-5 to TRBJ1-2; D remains ambiguous. Germline lookup yields CDR1 SGHKS and CDR2 YYEKEE (reference sequence). This CDR3 region has 13 residues. V shed 0 bases and J shed 8 bases, with 11 bases lying between them. The CDR3 sequence: CASSLGRTGGYTF. CDR3 in DNA: TGTGCCAGCAGCTTGGGCAGGACGGGAGGCTACACCTTC. Combining the CDR3 with reference TRBV5-5 and TRBJ1-2 gives the whole variable domain DAGVTQSPTHLIKTRGQQVTLRCSPISGHKSVSWYQQVLGQGPQFIFQYYEKEERGRGNFPDRFSARQFPNYSSELNVNALLLGDSALYLCASSLGRTGGYTFGSGTRLTVV.

The rearrangement links TRBV27 to TRBJ2-7; 7 nucleotides line up with TRBD2. Trimming took 7 bases from V and 0 from J; bases not matched to a gene: 9. The CDR3 has 15 amino acids. Germline V gene data show CDR1 as MNHEY and CDR2 as SMNVEV (reference sequence). The CDR3 sequence is CASTGLGGSSYEQYF. The CDR3 DNA reads as TGTGCCAGCACCGGGCTGGGGGGGAGCTCCTACGAGCAGTACTTC.

V is TRBV10-3 and J is TRBJ2-4, with 8 bases that match TRBD1. The CDR3 is 13 residues long. In germline, CDR1 is ENHRY, CDR2 SYGVKD. V gave up 8 bases and J gave up 4 bases; unmatched junction bases: 4. Written as DNA, the CDR3 is TGTGCCATCGGAACAGGGGGGAAAAACATTCAGTACTTC. It translates to CAIGTGGKNIQYF.